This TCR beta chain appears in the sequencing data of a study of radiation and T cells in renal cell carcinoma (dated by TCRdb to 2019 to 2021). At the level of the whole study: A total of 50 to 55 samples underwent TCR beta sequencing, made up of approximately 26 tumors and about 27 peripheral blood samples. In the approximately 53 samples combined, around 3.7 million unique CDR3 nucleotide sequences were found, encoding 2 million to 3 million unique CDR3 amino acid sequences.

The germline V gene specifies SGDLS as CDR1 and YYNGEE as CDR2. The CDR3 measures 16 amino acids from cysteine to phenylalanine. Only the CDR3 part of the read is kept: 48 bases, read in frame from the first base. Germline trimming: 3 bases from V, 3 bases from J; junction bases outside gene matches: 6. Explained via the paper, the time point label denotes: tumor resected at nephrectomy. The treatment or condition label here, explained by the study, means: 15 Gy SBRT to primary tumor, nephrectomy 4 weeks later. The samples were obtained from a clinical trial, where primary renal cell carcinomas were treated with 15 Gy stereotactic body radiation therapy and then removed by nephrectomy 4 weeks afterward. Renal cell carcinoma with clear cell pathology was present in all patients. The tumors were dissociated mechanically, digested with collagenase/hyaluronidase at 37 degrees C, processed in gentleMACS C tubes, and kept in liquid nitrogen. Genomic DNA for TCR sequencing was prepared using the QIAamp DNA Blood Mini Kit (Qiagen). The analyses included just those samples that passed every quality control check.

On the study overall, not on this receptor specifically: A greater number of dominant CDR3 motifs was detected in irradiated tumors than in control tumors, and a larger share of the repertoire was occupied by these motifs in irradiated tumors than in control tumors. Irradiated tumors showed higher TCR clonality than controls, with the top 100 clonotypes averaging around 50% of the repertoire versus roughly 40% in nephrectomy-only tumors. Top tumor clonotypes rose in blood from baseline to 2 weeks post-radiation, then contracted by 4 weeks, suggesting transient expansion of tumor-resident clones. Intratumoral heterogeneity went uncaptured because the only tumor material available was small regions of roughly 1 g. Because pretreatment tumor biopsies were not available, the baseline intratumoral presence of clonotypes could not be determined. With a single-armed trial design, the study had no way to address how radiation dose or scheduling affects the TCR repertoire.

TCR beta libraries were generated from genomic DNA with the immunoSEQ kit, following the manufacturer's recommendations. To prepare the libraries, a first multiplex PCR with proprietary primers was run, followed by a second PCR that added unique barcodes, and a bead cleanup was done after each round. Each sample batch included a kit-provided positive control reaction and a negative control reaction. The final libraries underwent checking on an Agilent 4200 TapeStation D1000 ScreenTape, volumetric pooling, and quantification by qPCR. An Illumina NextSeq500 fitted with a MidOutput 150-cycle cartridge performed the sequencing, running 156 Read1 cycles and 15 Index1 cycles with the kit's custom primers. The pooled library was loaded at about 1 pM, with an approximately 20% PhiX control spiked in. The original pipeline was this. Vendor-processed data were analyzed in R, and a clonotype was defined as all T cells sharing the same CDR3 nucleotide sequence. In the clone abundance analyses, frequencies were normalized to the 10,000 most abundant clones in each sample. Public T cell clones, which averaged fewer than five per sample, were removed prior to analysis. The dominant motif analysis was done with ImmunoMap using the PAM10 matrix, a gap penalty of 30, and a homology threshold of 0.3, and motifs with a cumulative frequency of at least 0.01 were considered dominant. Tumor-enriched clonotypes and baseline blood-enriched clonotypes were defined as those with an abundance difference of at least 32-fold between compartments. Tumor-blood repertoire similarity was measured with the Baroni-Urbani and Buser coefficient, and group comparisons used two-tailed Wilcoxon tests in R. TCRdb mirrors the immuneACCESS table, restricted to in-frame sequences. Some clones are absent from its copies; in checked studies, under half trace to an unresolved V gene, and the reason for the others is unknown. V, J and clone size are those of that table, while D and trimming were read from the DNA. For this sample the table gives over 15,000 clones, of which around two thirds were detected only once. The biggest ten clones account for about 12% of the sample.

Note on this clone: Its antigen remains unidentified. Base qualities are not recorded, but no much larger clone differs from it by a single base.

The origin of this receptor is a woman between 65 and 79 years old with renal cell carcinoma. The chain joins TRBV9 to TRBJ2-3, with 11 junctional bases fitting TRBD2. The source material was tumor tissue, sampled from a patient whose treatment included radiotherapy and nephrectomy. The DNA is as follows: TGTGCCAGCAGCGCCGTGGCTAGCGGGGGGACAGATACGCAGTATTTT. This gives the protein CASSAVASGGTDTQYF.